This TCR beta chain was identified in a study of shared clonotypes between healthy human individuals. Sequencing used immunoSEQ multiplex PCR; TCRdb keeps in-frame clones, though not all of them. Among 2 million to 2.5 million clones listed, roughly 94% were seen once. The V end was cut by 7 bases, the J end by 1 base, with 19 bases between. CDR1 and CDR2 from the germline V gene are MNHNY and SVGAGI (reference sequence). The CDR3 loop spans 16 amino acids. This clonotype was sampled from a man younger than 35 in good health. The V call is TRBV6-6, the J call TRBJ1-1; the D is unclear. The sequencing sample was made of naive CD4+ T cells sorted from blood. Subset noted: CD45RA+ positively selected. In DNA, the CDR3 is TGTGCCAGCAAGAGGCTCACCTCCAGGTCGAACACTGAAGCTTTCTTT. It is translated as CASKRLTSRSNTEAFF.